This TCR beta chain derives from a study of T cells in Graves' hyperthyroidism and ophthalmopathy. Notes on the study in general: Ophthalmopathy could be told apart from stable hyperthyroidism with a 13 V-J model.

Researchers took RNA transcripts and amplified the TCR beta CDR3 regions from them. The primer set for the first-round RT-PCR of the TCR CDR3 was HTBI. TCRdb re-called the multiplex PCR reads with MiXCR, one entry per CDR3 protein. Seen here are roughly 500,000 distinct CDR3 sequences, around 22% observed once, and the top ten hold roughly 10%. On this clonotype: Its antigen remains unidentified.

The CDR3 loop spans 16 amino acids. V dropped 3 bases and J dropped 8; count of bases not matched to a gene: 13. The chain is built from TRBV12-3 or TRBV12-4 and TRBJ1-2; 9 bases are shared with TRBD1. The source of this sequence is a woman younger than 45 with Graves' ophthalmopathy. The sample comprised blood. The CDR3 DNA reads TGTGCCAGCAGTTTTGGCGGACAGGGGTTTATCGGAGGCTACACCTTC. Protein sequence: CASSFGGQGFIGGYTF.